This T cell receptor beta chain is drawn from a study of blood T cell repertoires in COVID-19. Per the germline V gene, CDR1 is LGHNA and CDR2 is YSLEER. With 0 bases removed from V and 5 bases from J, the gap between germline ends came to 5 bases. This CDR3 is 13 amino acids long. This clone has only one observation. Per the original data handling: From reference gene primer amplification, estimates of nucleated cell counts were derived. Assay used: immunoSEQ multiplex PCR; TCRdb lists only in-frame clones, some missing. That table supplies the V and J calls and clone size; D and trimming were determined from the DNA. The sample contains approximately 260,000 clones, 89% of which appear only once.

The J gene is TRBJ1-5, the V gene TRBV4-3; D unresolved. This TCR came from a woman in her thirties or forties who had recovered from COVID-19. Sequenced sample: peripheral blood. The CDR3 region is CASSQDHHQPQHF. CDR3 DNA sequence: TGCGCCAGCAGCCAAGATCATCATCAGCCCCAGCATTTT.